This T cell receptor (beta chain) was captured in a study of OX40 agonist ivuxolimab in advanced cancers. The method was immunoSEQ multiplex PCR; TCRdb's version includes in-frame clones alone and lacks a portion of them. The sample has about 58,000 clones, 91% seen once. CDR3 size: 15 residues. In germline, CDR1 is MDHEN, CDR2 SYDVKM. V lost 3 bases and J 1 base, leaving 10 bases between the germline ends. General observations from the study: CD8+ T cells were the subset that, on average, had more expanded clones than CD4+.

Notes on this clone: Its antigen remains unknown.

The sequences come from CD4+ or CD8+ T cells sorted from blood, collected in a trial of the OX40 agonist ivuxolimab. This chain links TRBV28 with TRBJ1-5; tentatively, D is TRBD1 (5 bases). This TCR was recovered from an adult with an advanced solid tumor such as melanoma, head and neck, liver or kidney cancer. CDR3 region: CASSFFRGSNQPQHF. Written as DNA, the CDR3 is TGTGCCAGCAGTTTCTTCCGGGGGAGCAATCAGCCCCAGCATTTT.